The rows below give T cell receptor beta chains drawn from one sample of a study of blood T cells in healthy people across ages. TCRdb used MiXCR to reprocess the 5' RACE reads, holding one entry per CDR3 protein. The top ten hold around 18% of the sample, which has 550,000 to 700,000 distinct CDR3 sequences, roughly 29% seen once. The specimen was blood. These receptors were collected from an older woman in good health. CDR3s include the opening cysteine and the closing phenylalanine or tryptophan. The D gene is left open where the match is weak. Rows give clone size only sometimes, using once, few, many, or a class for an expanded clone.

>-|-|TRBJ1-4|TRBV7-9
CASSAFEWPTTNEKLFF
TGTGCCAGCAGCGCGTTCGAGTGGCCTACTACTAATGAAAAACTGTTTTTT
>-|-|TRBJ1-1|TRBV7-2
CASSLDVGWGAFF
TGTGCCAGCAGCTTAGATGTGGGATGGGGTGCTTTCTTT
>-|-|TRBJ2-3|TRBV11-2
CASRPRDLGRGHSSTDTQYF
TGTGCCAGCAGGCCCCGGGACCTTGGACGCGGCCATTCTAGCACAGATACGCAGTATTTT
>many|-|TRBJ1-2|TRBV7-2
CASSPDRDYGYTF
TGTGCCAGCAGCCCGGACAGAGACTATGGCTACACCTTC
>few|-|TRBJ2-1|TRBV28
CASSGLHNEQFF
TGTGCCAGCAGTGGACTTCACAATGAGCAGTTCTTC
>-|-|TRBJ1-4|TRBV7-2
CASSRAGSNEKLFF
TGTGCCAGCAGCCGGGCGGGGTCTAATGAAAAACTGTTTTTT
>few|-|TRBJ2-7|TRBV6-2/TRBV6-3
CASSFHRVSSYEQYF
TGTGCCAGCAGTTTCCACCGGGTTAGCTCCTACGAGCAGTACTTC
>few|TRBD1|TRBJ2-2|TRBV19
CASSEGATNTGELFF
TGTGCCAGTAGTGAGGGGGCTACGAACACCGGGGAGCTGTTTTTT
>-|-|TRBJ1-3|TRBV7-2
CASSLGNSNSGNTIYF
TGTGCCAGCAGCTTAGGGAACAGTAACTCTGGAAACACCATATATTTT
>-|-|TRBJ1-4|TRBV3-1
CASSQGPVEKLFF
TGTGCCAGCAGCCAAGGACCGGTGGAAAAACTGTTTTTT
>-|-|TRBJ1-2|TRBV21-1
CASSKAGPGAGTF
TGTGCCAGCAGCAAAGCTGGCCCCGGGGCAGGCACCTTC
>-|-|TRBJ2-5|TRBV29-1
CSVVRVVGETQYF
TGCAGCGTTGTTAGGGTGGTGGGAGAGACCCAGTACTTC
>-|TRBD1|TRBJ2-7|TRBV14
CASSLWDRGYEQYF
TGTGCCAGCAGCCTATGGGACAGGGGTTACGAGCAGTACTTC
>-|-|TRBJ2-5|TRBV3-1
CASSSASVRETQYF
TGTGCCAGCAGCTCAGCCTCGGTGAGAGAGACCCAGTACTTC
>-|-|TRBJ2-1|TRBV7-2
CASSIRGVGSSYNEQFF
TGTGCCAGCAGCATCCGCGGGGTTGGGAGCTCCTACAATGAGCAGTTCTTC
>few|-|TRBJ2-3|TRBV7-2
CASSSGPQSTDTQYF
TGTGCCAGCAGCTCGGGACCTCAGAGCACAGATACGCAGTATTTT
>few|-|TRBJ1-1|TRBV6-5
CASSYWGTNTEAFF
TGTGCCAGCAGTTATTGGGGGACTAACACTGAAGCTTTCTTT
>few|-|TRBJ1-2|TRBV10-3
CAISVGGVSGYTF
TGTGCCATCAGTGTCGGAGGGGTGAGTGGCTACACCTTC
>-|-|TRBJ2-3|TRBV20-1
CSARDPAGYTDTRYF
TGCAGTGCTAGAGATCCGGCGGGATACACAGATACGCGGTATTTT
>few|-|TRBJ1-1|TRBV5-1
CASSLAAGTNTEAFF
TGCGCCAGCAGCTTGGCCGCAGGGACGAACACTGAAGCTTTCTTT
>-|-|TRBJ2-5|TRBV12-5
CASQWGAETQYF
TGTGCTAGCCAATGGGGGGCGGAGACCCAGTACTTC
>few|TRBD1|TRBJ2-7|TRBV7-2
CASSQNRGPYEQYF
TGTGCCAGCAGCCAGAACAGGGGGCCCTACGAGCAGTACTTC
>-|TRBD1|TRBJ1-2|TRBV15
CATSREIGGWYGYTF
TGTGCCACCAGCAGAGAAATAGGGGGCTGGTATGGCTACACCTTC
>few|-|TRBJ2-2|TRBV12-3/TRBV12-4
CASSSNGGELFF
TGTGCCAGCAGTTCAAATGGCGGGGAGCTGTTTTTT
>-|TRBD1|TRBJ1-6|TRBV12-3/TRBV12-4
CASRKTGGKDSPLHF
TGTGCCAGCAGGAAGACAGGGGGCAAGGATTCACCCCTCCACTTT